This T cell receptor (beta chain) comes out of a study of identical twins. Study-wide results and limits: Cross-sectional statistical analysis was relied on for the conclusions, without the same donors being followed.

TCRdb passed the 5' RACE reads through MiXCR, listing each CDR3 protein once. The sample has some 320,000 distinct CDR3 sequences; approximately 13% are singletons. This clonotype was seen more than once but under ten times. What it binds is unknown. These same data were also listed under a study on yellow fever vaccine responses in identical twins.

This clonotype originated in a woman under 30 in good health. The sequencing input was CD8+ T cells sorted from blood.

The CDR3 DNA reads TGTGCCATCAGTGAGCCGGGACAGGGGGCTCGCGATGAGCAGTTCTTC. Protein: CAISEPGQGARDEQFF. This sequence joins TRBV10-3 and TRBJ2-1; 12 bases match TRBD1. The CDR3 spans 16 residues. CDR1 and CDR2 (germline): ENHRY, SYGVKD. Trimming removed 2 bases from V and 8 bases from J; junction bases left unmatched: 7.